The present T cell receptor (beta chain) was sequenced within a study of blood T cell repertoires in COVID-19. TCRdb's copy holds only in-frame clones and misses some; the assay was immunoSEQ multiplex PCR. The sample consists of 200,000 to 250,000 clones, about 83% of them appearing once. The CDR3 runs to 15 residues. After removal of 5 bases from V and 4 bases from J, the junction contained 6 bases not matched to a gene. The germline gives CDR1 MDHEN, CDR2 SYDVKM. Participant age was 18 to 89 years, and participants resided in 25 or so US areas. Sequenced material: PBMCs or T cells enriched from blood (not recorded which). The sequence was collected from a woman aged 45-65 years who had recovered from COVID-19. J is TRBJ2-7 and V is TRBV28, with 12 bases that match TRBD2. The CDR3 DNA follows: TGTGCCAGCAGTCCAGGGGGACTAGCGGGTTACGAGCAGTACTTC. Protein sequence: CASSPGGLAGYEQYF.